A selection of T cell receptor beta chains follows, all from one sample in a study of shared clonotypes between healthy human individuals. Measured with immunoSEQ multiplex PCR; TCRdb has only the in-frame clones, and not every one. The sample includes around 2,100,000 clones, about 95% of them seen just once. Sequences were obtained from naive CD8+ T cells sorted from blood. The origin of the receptors is a man younger than 35 in good health. The CDR3 runs from the conserved cysteine through the conserved F or W. D genes are given only for firm matches. For some rows the clone size is stated as once, few or many, or as a class when expanded; others skip it.

>TRBD1|TRBV4-1|TRBJ2-3|.
TGCGCCAGCAGCCAAGAAAACAGGGGAGTGGATACGCAGTATTTT
CASSQENRGVDTQYF
>TRBD2|TRBV10-2|TRBJ2-2|once
TGCGCCAGCCGTGCCACGGGACTAGCGGGGATGATTAACACCGGGGAGCTGTTTTTT
CASRATGLAGMINTGELFF
>.|TRBV7-7|TRBJ2-2|.
TGTGCTAGCAGCTTAGCAACGTCGACCGGGGAGCTGTTTTTT
CASSLATSTGELFF
>.|TRBV4-1|TRBJ2-5|.
TGCGCCAGCAGCCAAGGCGGAGAGACCCAGTACTTC
CASSQGGETQYF
>.|TRBV11-2|TRBJ2-7|.
TGTGCCAGCAGCTTTCGTGGCAGTGCCTACGAGCAGTACTTC
CASSFRGSAYEQYF
>.|TRBV7-9|TRBJ2-7|.
TGTGCCAGCAGCTTAGCCGGGTCGGCGTACGAGCAGTACTTC
CASSLAGSAYEQYF
>.|TRBV19|TRBJ2-7|once
TGTGCCAGTAGTATCGGAGGGAGCTACGAGCAGTACTTC
CASSIGGSYEQYF
>.|TRBV14|TRBJ2-3|.
TGTGCCAGCAGCCAGGTCCTGGCAGATACGCAGTATTTT
CASSQVLADTQYF
>.|TRBV5-6|TRBJ2-4|.
TGTGCCAGCAGCTTGGCCGACACCGGAAACATTCAGTACTTC
CASSLADTGNIQYF
>TRBD2|TRBV19|TRBJ2-4|.
TGTGCCAGTAGTGGGGGGGTGGAAAACATTCAGTACTTC
CASSGGVENIQYF
>TRBD2|TRBV28|TRBJ2-2|.
TGTGCCAGCAGTTTACGACTAGCGGTCACCGGGGAGCTGTTTTTT
CASSLRLAVTGELFF
>TRBD2|TRBV27|TRBJ2-1|.
TGTGCCAGCAGTTTGCGGCTAGCGGTCTACAATGAGCAGTTCTTC
CASSLRLAVYNEQFF
>TRBD2|TRBV5-1|TRBJ2-7|.
TGCGCCAGCAGCTGGACTAGCGGGAGGCAGTCCTACGAGCAGTACTTC
CASSWTSGRQSYEQYF
>TRBD1|TRBV4-3|TRBJ2-5|.
TGCGCCAGCAGCTCCCGACAGGGGGGAGAAGAGACCCAGTACTTC
CASSSRQGGEETQYF
>TRBD1|TRBV4-1|TRBJ2-5|.
TGCGCCAGCAGCCAAGATGACGGACAGGGGATGGAGACCCAGTACTTC
CASSQDDGQGMETQYF